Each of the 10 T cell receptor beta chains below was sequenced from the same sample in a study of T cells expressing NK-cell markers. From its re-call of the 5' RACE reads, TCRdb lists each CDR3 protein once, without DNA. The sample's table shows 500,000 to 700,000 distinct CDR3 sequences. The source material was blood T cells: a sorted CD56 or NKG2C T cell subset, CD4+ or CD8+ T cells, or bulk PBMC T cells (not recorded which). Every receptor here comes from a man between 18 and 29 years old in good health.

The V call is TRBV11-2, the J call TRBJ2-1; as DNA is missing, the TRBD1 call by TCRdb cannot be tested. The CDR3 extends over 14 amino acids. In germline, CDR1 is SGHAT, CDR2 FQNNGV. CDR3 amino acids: CASSSVPDGNEQFF. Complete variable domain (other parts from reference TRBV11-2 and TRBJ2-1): EAGVAQSPRYKIIEKRQSVAFWCNPISGHATLYWYQQILGQGPKLLIQFQNNGVVDDSQLPKDRFSAERLKGVDSTLKIQPAKLEDSAVYLCASSSVPDGNEQFFGPGTRLTVL.

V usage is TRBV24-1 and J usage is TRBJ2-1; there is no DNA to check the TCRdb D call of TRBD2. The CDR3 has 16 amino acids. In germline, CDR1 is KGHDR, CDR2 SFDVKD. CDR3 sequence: CATSDIADTTRDEQFF.

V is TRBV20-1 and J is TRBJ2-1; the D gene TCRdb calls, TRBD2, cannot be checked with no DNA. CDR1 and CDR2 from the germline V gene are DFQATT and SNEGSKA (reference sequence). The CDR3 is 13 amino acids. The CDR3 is CSAPILHLNEQFF.

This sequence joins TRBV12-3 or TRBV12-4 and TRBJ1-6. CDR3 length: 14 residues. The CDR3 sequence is CASSTGSYNSPLHF.

CDR3 region: CASTLRDGRNEKLFF. This chain uses TRBV25-1 with TRBJ1-4; absent DNA, TCRdb's TRBD1 call cannot be checked. The CDR3 is 15 amino acids. From germline, CDR1 is MGHDK and CDR2 SYGVNS.

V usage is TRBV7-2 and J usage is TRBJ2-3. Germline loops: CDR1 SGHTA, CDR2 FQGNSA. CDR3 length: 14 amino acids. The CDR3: CASSLEYNTDTQYF.

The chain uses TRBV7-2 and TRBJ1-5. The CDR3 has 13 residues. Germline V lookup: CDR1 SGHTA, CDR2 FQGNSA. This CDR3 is CASSFRPGQPQHF. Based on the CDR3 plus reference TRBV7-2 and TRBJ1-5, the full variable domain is GAGVSQSPSNKVTEKGKDVELRCDPISGHTALYWYRQSLGQGLEFLIYFQGNSAPDKSGLPSDRFSAERTGGSVSTLTIQRTQQEDSAVYLCASSFRPGQPQHFGDGTRLSIL.

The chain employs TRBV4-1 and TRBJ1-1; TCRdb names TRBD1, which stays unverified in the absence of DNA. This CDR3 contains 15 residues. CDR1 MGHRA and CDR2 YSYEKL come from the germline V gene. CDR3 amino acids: CASSHPAGMNTEAFF.

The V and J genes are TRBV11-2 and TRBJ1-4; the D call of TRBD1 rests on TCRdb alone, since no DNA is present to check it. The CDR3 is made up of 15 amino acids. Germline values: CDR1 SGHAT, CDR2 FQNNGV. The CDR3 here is CASMGVGTGVEKLFF.

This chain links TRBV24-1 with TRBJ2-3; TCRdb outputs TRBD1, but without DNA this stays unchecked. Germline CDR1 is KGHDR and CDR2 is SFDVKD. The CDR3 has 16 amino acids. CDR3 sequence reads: CATSDKKTGLTDTQYF.